The 32 T cell receptor beta chains below all came from one sample that was sequenced in a study of identifying expanded T cells in peripheral blood. TCRdb's copy holds only in-frame clones and misses some; the assay was immunoSEQ multiplex PCR. The sample has about 50,000 clones, about 83% seen once. Sequencing input: blood. These receptors were obtained from a person aged 18 to 69 in good health.

This clone was counted a single time. This chain links TRBV6-1 with TRBJ2-1; a possible D gene is TRBD2 (6 bases). Germline V gene data show CDR1 as MNHNS and CDR2 as SASEGT. V was cut by 7 bases and J by 2 bases, with 12 bases left in between. CDR3 size: 14 residues. CDR3 nucleotide sequence: TGTGCCAGCAACGGGGTAGCGGCCTACAATGAGCAGTTCTTC. It translates to CASNGVAAYNEQFF.

This clone was seen a few times. The CDR3 DNA reads as TGCAGCGTGGTGGGGACTAGCGGGGGGCCAACAGATACGCAGTATTTT. Translated: CSVVGTSGGPTDTQYF. This sequence joins TRBV29-1 and TRBJ2-3; 15 nucleotides match TRBD2. Losses at the gene ends were 6 bases for V and 3 bases for J; bases not matched to a gene: 7. The CDR3 has 16 residues. Germline assignment: CDR1 SQVTM and CDR2 ANQGSEA.

V and J are TRBV7-6 and TRBJ2-3; possible D gene TRBD2, 7 bases. V was trimmed by 5 bases and J by 6 bases, leaving 18 bases between them. Germline values: CDR1 SGHVS, CDR2 FNYEAQ. CDR3 size: 15 residues. The CDR3 DNA is TGTGCCAGCAGCAAAGACCGGGGGGCCTGGGATACGCAGTATTTT. Its protein product is CASSKDRGAWDTQYF.

The gene calls are TRBV18 and TRBJ1-3, with D possibly TRBD1 on 5 matching bases. V lost 5 bases and J lost 1, with 9 bases in between. CDR1 and CDR2 from the germline V gene are KGHSH and LQKENI. The CDR3 has 14 residues. The CDR3 DNA sequence: TGTGCCAGCTCAGAACAGGAGTCTGGAAACACCATATATTTT. Amino acids: CASSEQESGNTIYF.

This rearrangement joins TRBV6-5 to TRBJ2-7, with a weak D call TRBD1 (6 bases). This CDR3 contains 14 residues. The germline V gene has CDR1 MNHEY and CDR2 SVGAGI. Trimming pared 10 bases from V and 1 base from J, leaving 17 bases between. CDR3 sequence (DNA): TGTGCCACCTGGGACACTCGTAATTCCTACGAGCAGTACGTC. Amino acid sequence: CATWDTRNSYEQYV.

This clone has a handful of counts. The rearrangement uses TRBV5-6 and TRBJ1-6; tentatively, D is TRBD1 (5 bases). The CDR3 covers 14 residues. Germline V lookup: CDR1 SGHDT, CDR2 YYEEEE. V lost 1 base to trimming and J lost 9 bases, with 11 bases between them. CDR3 sequence: CASSLRAGSSPLHF. Written as DNA, the CDR3 is TGTGCCAGCAGCTTGAGGGCAGGGAGTTCACCCCTCCACTTT.

The genes are TRBV27 and TRBJ2-2; no reliable D call. CDR1 is MNHEY, CDR2 SMNVEV, per germline (reference sequence). V was trimmed by 5 bases and J by 3 bases, leaving 10 bases between them. This CDR3 has 14 amino acids. The CDR3 DNA reads as TGTGCCAGCAGTAGGTCCAGTCACACCGGGGAGCTGTTTTTT. Its protein is CASSRSSHTGELFF.

This clone was detected only a few times. The chain carries TRBV2 and TRBJ2-1; D remains ambiguous. Trimming cost V 3 bases and J 0 bases, with 9 bases left between them. Germline V gene data show CDR1 as SNHLY and CDR2 as FYNNEI. The CDR3 runs 15 residues. The CDR3 protein is CASSDKLGSYNEQFF. CDR3 nucleotide sequence: TGTGCCAGCAGTGACAAGCTGGGCTCCTACAATGAGCAGTTCTTC.

J is TRBJ2-3 and V is TRBV2; D gene ambiguous. Per germline, CDR1 SNHLY and CDR2 FYNNEI. Trimming cost V 2 bases and J 0 bases, with 9 bases left between them. CDR3 length: 15 amino acids. The CDR3 sequence is CASSEQRTSTDTQYF. The CDR3 DNA sequence: TGTGCCAGCAGTGAACAGCGCACGAGCACAGATACGCAGTATTTT.

This clone showed up many times. The V and J genes are TRBV7-9 and TRBJ2-7, with 11 bases fitting TRBD2. The V gene end was trimmed by 5 bases and the J gene end by 9 bases; junction bases not matched to a gene: 18. Germline V gives CDR1 SEHNR, CDR2 FQNEAQ (reference sequence). The CDR3 sequence is 17 residues long. CDR3 region: CASSLGTSGSRTEGQYF. CDR3 DNA: TGTGCCAGCAGCCTCGGGACTAGCGGCTCCCGAACCGAGGGGCAGTACTTC.

The chain links TRBV25-1 to TRBJ1-2; maybe TRBD1 (6 bases). Germline V gene sequence: CDR1 MGHDK, CDR2 SYGVNS. Deletions cut 0 bases from V and 6 bases from J, with 20 bases between. There are 17 residues in the CDR3. CDR3 coding DNA: TGTGCCAGCAGTGAATATAAATATGCGGGCCAGGGGCATGGCTACACCTTC. Translating gives CASSEYKYAGQGHGYTF.

This clone was detected only once. J is TRBJ1-2 and V is TRBV29-1; TRBD1 agrees at 9 bases. Germline values: CDR1 SQVTM, CDR2 ANQGSEA. V gave up 5 bases and J gave up 4 bases; unmatched junction bases: 8. The CDR3 covers 14 residues. Written as DNA, the CDR3 is TGCAGCGTTTCCCGGGACAGGGAGAGCTATGGCTACACCTTC. It is translated as CSVSRDRESYGYTF. The full variable domain, in which reference TRBV29-1 and TRBJ1-2 provide the parts outside the CDR3, is SAVISQKPSRDICQRGTSLTIQCQVDSQVTMMFWYRQQPGQSLTLIATANQGSEATYESGFVIDKFPISRPNLTFSTLTVSNMSPEDSSIYLCSVSRDRESYGYTFGSGTRLTVV.

As to this clone: One end of the junction is discordant with germline, which a read error may explain. V usage is TRBV18 and J usage is TRBJ2-1, with a tentative D call TRBD1 (6 bases). The CDR3 has 14 residues. Germline values: CDR1 KGHSH, CDR2 LQKENI. The CDR3 DNA is TGTACCAGCTCACCTGACAGGATCGTGAGGGAGCAGTTCTTC. It encodes CTSSPDRIVREQFF.

This rearrangement joins TRBV7-2 to TRBJ2-3; perhaps TRBD2 as D (5 bases). CDR1 SGHTA and CDR2 FQGNSA come from the germline V gene. CDR3 length equals 14 residues. V lost 5 bases and J lost 2, with 11 bases in between. The chain's CDR3 is CASSQDFLTDTQYF. The CDR3 region has the DNA TGTGCCAGCAGCCAGGACTTCCTCACAGATACGCAGTATTTT.

The CDR3 DNA is TGCAGCACCGAGGGGGGGGGAACAGATACGCAGTATTTT. Translation: CSTEGGGTDTQYF. V is TRBV29-1 and J is TRBJ2-3, with TRBD2 as a possible D gene (7 bases). Trimming pared 8 bases from V and 3 bases from J, leaving 15 bases between. Germline V gene data show CDR1 as SQVTM and CDR2 as ANQGSEA. This CDR3 is 13 amino acids long.

V usage is TRBV9 and J usage is TRBJ1-4; unclear D gene. CDR3 size: 15 residues. Germline V gene sequence: CDR1 SGDLS, CDR2 YYNGEE. The ends were cut back, 0 bases at V and 3 bases at J, with 9 bases in the middle. The CDR3 here is CASSVGSGSNEKLFF. The CDR3 nucleotides are TGTGCCAGCAGCGTAGGAAGTGGTTCTAATGAAAAACTGTTTTTT.

The V and J genes are TRBV15 and TRBJ2-2; a possible D gene is TRBD2 (5 bases). From germline, CDR1 is LNHNV and CDR2 YYDKDF (reference sequence). V lost 8 bases and J lost 0, with 10 bases in between. This CDR3 has 14 residues. The CDR3 region is CATQRTANTGELFF. The CDR3 nucleotides read TGTGCCACCCAGCGGACTGCGAACACCGGGGAGCTGTTTTTT.

This chain uses TRBV4-1 with TRBJ2-3; the D gene is possibly TRBD1 (6 bases). The CDR3 length is 12 residues. The V end lost 2 bases, the J end lost 8 bases, and 8 bases lay between the germline ends. Germline loops: CDR1 MGHRA, CDR2 YSYEKL. The CDR3 DNA reads TGCGCCAGCAGCCAAAGGGGGAGTACGCAGTATTTT. Translated: CASSQRGSTQYF.

The V and J genes are TRBV5-1 and TRBJ1-2; the match to TRBD1 covers 8 bases. The germline CDR1 and CDR2 sequences are SGHRS and YFSETQ. The V segment lost 4 bases and the J segment 6 bases; nucleotides outside the gene matches: 8. This CDR3 comprises 14 residues. The CDR3 DNA sequence: TGCGCCAGCAGCACTGCCGGGACAGGAGATGGCTACACCTTC. Translated, it gives CASSTAGTGDGYTF.

The sample holds one count of this clone. The rearrangement uses TRBV4-2 and TRBJ2-1; no reliable D call. The CDR3 is 14 amino acids. V was cut by 2 bases and J by 4 bases, with 9 bases left in between. Per the germline V gene, CDR1 is LGHNA and CDR2 is YNFKEQ. The CDR3 loop is CASSQPGTYNEQFF. The CDR3 DNA sequence: TGTGCCAGCAGCCAACCGGGTACTTACAATGAGCAGTTCTTC.

This chain uses TRBV29-1 with TRBJ2-1, with D maybe TRBD2 (6 bases). The length of the CDR3 is 14 residues. Per the germline V gene, CDR1 is SQVTM and CDR2 is ANQGSEA. Deletions cut 5 bases from V and 2 bases from J, with 13 bases between. CDR3 residues: CSVRLATAYNEQFF. In DNA form, the CDR3 reads TGCAGCGTTCGTCTAGCGACCGCCTACAATGAGCAGTTCTTC.

Written as DNA, the CDR3 is TGTGCCAGCAGCCCCGCCCTCGGTACGCAGTATTTT. Its translation is CASSPALGTQYF. V usage is TRBV7-6 and J usage is TRBJ2-3, with D unresolved. The germline CDR1 and CDR2 sequences are SGHVS and FNYEAQ. CDR3 length equals 12 residues. The germline V and J ends were trimmed by 5 bases and 8 bases, with 11 bases remaining between them.

V and J are TRBV5-8 and TRBJ1-3; no clear D gene. The V and J ends lost 1 base and 2 bases respectively, with 13 bases between them. CDR1 SGHTS and CDR2 YDEGEE come from the germline V gene. The CDR3 covers 16 residues. CDR3 DNA: TGTGCCAGCAGCTTGTACGCTACGTTCCCTGGAAACACCATATATTTT. Translated, it gives CASSLYATFPGNTIYF.

This clone was detected a few times. The chain has TRBV2 and TRBJ2-3, with 13 bases identical to TRBD2. Germline trimming cut 2 bases from V and 4 bases from J; bases unmatched to any gene: 9. In germline, CDR1 is SNHLY, CDR2 FYNNEI. The CDR3 sequence is 18 residues long. CDR3 sequence reads: CASSERGTSGVFPDTQYF. DNA for the CDR3: TGTGCCAGCAGTGAAAGGGGGACTAGCGGGGTTTTCCCAGATACGCAGTATTTT.

This rearrangement joins TRBV19 to TRBJ1-1; tentatively, D is TRBD1 (5 bases). This CDR3 spans 16 amino acids. V gave up 5 bases and J gave up 3 bases, with 19 bases separating them. Germline V lookup: CDR1 LNHDA, CDR2 SQIVND (reference sequence). CDR3 protein: CASSPRGPRGDTEAFF. The CDR3 DNA follows: TGTGCCAGTAGTCCGAGGGGACCTAGGGGCGACACTGAAGCTTTCTTT.

This chain connects TRBV30 to TRBJ2-1, with 9 bases that match TRBD1. J lost 10 bases, V lost 3 bases, and 10 bases had no gene match. The CDR3 has 14 residues. CDR1 is GTSNPN and CDR2 is SVGIG in the germline V gene (reference sequence). The CDR3 protein is CAWRAGTGMGEQFF. The DNA for the CDR3 is TGTGCCTGGAGGGCCGGGACAGGGATGGGGGAGCAGTTCTTC.

This sequence joins TRBV25-1 and TRBJ2-1, with a possible D match to TRBD2 (5 bases). The V and J ends lost 4 bases and 5 bases respectively, with 15 bases between them. The germline V gene encodes CDR1 MGHDK and CDR2 SYGVNS. The length of the CDR3 is 15 residues. Here the CDR3 reads CASSGAKGVNNEQFF. The DNA of the CDR3 is TGTGCCAGCAGTGGCGCAAAGGGAGTGAACAATGAGCAGTTCTTC.

This clone was counted only a few times. The V and J genes are TRBV7-6 and TRBJ2-7, with D perhaps matching TRBD1 or TRBD2 (5 bases each). Germline V gives CDR1 SGHVS, CDR2 FNYEAQ. The CDR3 runs to 14 residues. Trimming left V 3 bases short and J 1 base short, with 10 bases between. CDR3 sequence: CASSLGTGSYEQYF. CDR3 coding DNA: TGTGCCAGCAGCTTGGGGACGGGTTCCTACGAGCAGTACTTC.

This clone was counted between two and nine times. The chain recombines TRBV6-4 with TRBJ2-4; 13 nucleotides align to TRBD2. The CDR3 consists of 15 residues. V was clipped by 6 bases and J by 5 bases; unmatched bases: 4. Per germline, CDR1 MRHNA and CDR2 SNTAGT. The CDR3 loop reads CASSEGTSGENIQYF. The CDR3 DNA sequence: TGTGCCAGCAGCGAGGGGACTAGCGGGGAAAACATTCAGTACTTC.

This chain joins TRBV5-4 and TRBJ2-6; D is unresolved. The CDR3 extends over 16 amino acids. Germline values: CDR1 SGHNT, CDR2 YYREEE (reference sequence). Trimming took off 2 bases at V and 0 bases at J, with 9 bases between the two ends. This chain's CDR3 is CASSFKSTSGANVLTF. Here the CDR3 DNA reads TGTGCCAGCAGCTTTAAATCAACCTCTGGGGCCAACGTCCTGACTTTC. Full variable domain (remainder filled in from reference TRBV5-4 and TRBJ2-6): ETGVTQSPTHLIKTRGQQVTLRCSSQSGHNTVSWYQQALGQGPQFIFQYYREEENGRGNFPPRFSGLQFPNYSSELNVNALELDDSALYLCASSFKSTSGANVLTFGAGSRLTVL.

In nucleotides, the CDR3 is TGTGCCAGTAGCTCCGGGGTCATGGGTTCACCCCTCCACTTT. Amino acids: CASSSGVMGSPLHF. This chain connects TRBV19 to TRBJ1-6; D ambiguous. Trimming took 6 bases from V and 9 from J, leaving 15 bases between them. CDR3 size: 14 residues. Germline values: CDR1 LNHDA, CDR2 SQIVND (reference sequence).

This chain uses TRBV18 with TRBJ1-2; TRBD1 aligns across 7 bases. Unmatched junction bases numbered 3, after V lost 3 bases and J lost 2 bases. The CDR3 runs to 14 residues. The V gene's germline CDR1 is KGHSH and CDR2 LQKENI. DNA for the CDR3: TGTGCCAGCTCACCTACAGGGGACAACTATGGCTACACCTTC. It codes for CASSPTGDNYGYTF.